The 17 T cell receptor beta chains below all came from one sample that was sequenced in a study of T cell responses to AZD1222 COVID-19 vaccine. Using immunoSEQ multiplex PCR, the repertoire was profiled, and TCRdb retains in-frame clones only, with some absent. The sample includes 98,000 or so clones, around nine tenths seen only once; the top ten take 3% to 3.5%. The input for sequencing was peripheral blood, taken 28 days after the second dose of the MenACWY control vaccine. Receptors were obtained from an adult who received the MenACWY meningococcal vaccine as a control.

The chain recombines TRBV18 with TRBJ2-4; perhaps TRBD1 as D (5 bases). Germline CDR1 and CDR2: KGHSH and LQKENI. Trimming took off 5 bases at V and 7 bases at J, with 12 bases between the two ends. CDR3 length: 13 residues. The CDR3 spells CASSNSQDNIQYF. The CDR3 DNA reads as TGTGCCAGCTCAAACTCACAGGACAACATTCAGTACTTC.

This clone showed up just once. The rearrangement joins TRBV27 to TRBJ1-1; D remains unclear. Germline CDR1 MNHEY, CDR2 SMNVEV (reference sequence). The CDR3 has 12 residues. Trimming shortened V by 1 base and J by 8 bases, and 8 bases separated the two germline ends. Here the CDR3 reads CASSLFGREAFF. In DNA form, the CDR3 reads TGTGCCAGCAGTTTATTCGGCAGGGAAGCTTTCTTT.

CDR3 bases: TGTGCCAGCAGCTTGGGGGTTAACAATGAGCAGTTCTTC. Translating it yields CASSLGVNNEQFF. The chain has TRBV7-2 and TRBJ2-1, with D possibly being TRBD1 or TRBD2 (5 bases each). Germline loops: CDR1 SGHTA, CDR2 FQGNSA. The ends were cut back, 3 bases at V and 5 bases at J, with 8 bases in the middle. The CDR3 runs 13 residues.

CDR3 in DNA: TGTGCCAGCAGCTCCGGGTTCACAGATACGCAGTATTTT. Protein product: CASSSGFTDTQYF. The J gene is TRBJ2-3, the V gene TRBV5-4; D is uncertain. The CDR3 loop spans 13 amino acids. Trimming pared 3 bases from V and 2 bases from J, leaving 7 bases between. Per the germline V gene, CDR1 is SGHNT and CDR2 is YYREEE (reference sequence).

The chain links TRBV15 to TRBJ1-6; 9 positions agree with TRBD1. Germline CDR1 reads LNHNV; CDR2 reads YYDKDF (reference sequence). Losses at the gene ends were 7 bases for V and 11 bases for J; bases not matched to a gene: 9. There are 14 residues in the CDR3. The DNA for the CDR3 is TGTGCCACCATCGAGGGGACAGGGAATGCACCCCTCCACTTT. Translation: CATIEGTGNAPLHF. Supplemented by reference TRBV15 and TRBJ1-6, the full variable domain reads DAMVIQNPRYQVTQFGKPVTLSCSQTLNHNVMYWYQQKSSQAPKLLFHYYDKDFNNEADTPDNFQSRRPNTSFCFLDIRSPGLGDTAMYLCATIEGTGNAPLHFGNGTRLTVT.

The chain employs TRBV24-1 and TRBJ2-1, with 10 bases aligning to TRBD1. V was pared by 0 bases and J by 6 bases, with 10 bases of the junction left unmatched. Germline V gene sequence: CDR1 KGHDR, CDR2 SFDVKD. This CDR3 is built from 18 residues. This CDR3 is CATSDLSPRDRGINEQFF. CDR3 nucleotide sequence: TGTGCCACCAGTGATTTGTCCCCCCGGGACAGGGGAATCAATGAGCAGTTCTTC.

The rearrangement joins TRBV9 to TRBJ1-2; the D is unclear. V lost 4 bases to trimming and J lost 8 bases, with 12 bases between them. The CDR3 is 12 amino acids. The germline V gene has CDR1 SGDLS and CDR2 YYNGEE. In DNA form, the CDR3 reads TGTGCCAGCAGCAACTTCGCCCTGGGCTACACCTTC. It translates to CASSNFALGYTF.

The rearrangement joins TRBV18 to TRBJ1-1; D unclear. Germline V gene lookup returns CDR1 KGHSH and CDR2 LQKENI. V was trimmed by 2 bases and J by 0 bases, leaving 10 bases between them. The CDR3 loop spans 15 amino acids. CDR3 sequence (DNA): TGTGCCAGCTCACCATTTGGGAACATGAACACTGAAGCTTTCTTT. It yields the protein CASSPFGNMNTEAFF. The full variable domain, with the rest looked up from reference TRBV18 and TRBJ1-1, is NAGVMQNPRHLVRRRGQEARLRCSPMKGHSHVYWYRQLPEEGLKFMVYLQKENIIDESGMPKERFSAEFPKEGPSILRIQQVVRGDSAAYFCASSPFGNMNTEAFFGQGTRLTVV.

This chain links TRBV28 with TRBJ2-1, with D perhaps being TRBD1 or TRBD2 (6 bases each). V was clipped by 8 bases and J by 0 bases, with 8 bases between them. Looked up from germline, CDR1 is MDHEN and CDR2 is SYDVKM. This CDR3 is 13 amino acids long. In DNA form, the CDR3 reads TGTGCCAGCGGAGGGGGCTCCTACAATGAGCAGTTCTTC. Amino acids: CASGGGSYNEQFF.

The chain couples TRBV5-1 to TRBJ2-7; D perhaps matches TRBD1 (5 bases). Per the germline V gene, CDR1 is SGHRS and CDR2 is YFSETQ. V was shortened by 2 bases and J by 1 base, with 10 bases between the two germline ends. CDR3 length: 14 residues. The CDR3 loop is CASSFSGMSYEQYF. The CDR3 nucleotides read TGCGCCAGCAGCTTTTCAGGGATGTCCTACGAGCAGTACTTC.

The chain uses TRBV29-1 and TRBJ2-3; D gene unclear. Germline assignment: CDR1 SQVTM and CDR2 ANQGSEA. V was shortened by 6 bases and J by 6 bases, with 7 bases between the two germline ends. This CDR3 has 10 amino acids. CDR3 region: CSVYRDTQYF. The CDR3 DNA reads TGCAGCGTCTATAGGGATACGCAGTATTTT.

The genes are TRBV12-3 or TRBV12-4 and TRBJ2-7, with a weak D call TRBD1 (6 bases). V lost 1 base to trimming and J lost 11 bases, with 9 bases between them. This CDR3 has 11 amino acids. This chain's CDR3 is CASSLGQGKYF. CDR3 sequence (DNA): TGTGCCAGCAGTTTAGGGCAGGGGAAGTACTTC.

The chain links TRBV2 to TRBJ1-4, with D possibly being TRBD1 (6 bases). Germline values: CDR1 SNHLY, CDR2 FYNNEI. This CDR3 is built from 14 residues. V was cut by 6 bases and J by 1 base, with 9 bases left in between. CDR3 in amino acids: CASRTQGTNEKLFF. The CDR3 DNA follows: TGTGCCAGCAGGACACAGGGAACTAATGAAAAACTGTTTTTT.

This sequence joins TRBV6-1 and TRBJ2-1; no clear D. The CDR3 has 15 residues. The germline gives CDR1 MNHNS, CDR2 SASEGT. Trimming removed 1 base at V and 7 bases at J, with 14 bases between. This CDR3 reads CASSEVQRLRNEQFF. The CDR3 region has the DNA TGTGCCAGCAGTGAAGTTCAGCGTCTTCGAAATGAGCAGTTCTTC.

V usage is TRBV4-1 and J usage is TRBJ1-2; no reliable D call. This CDR3 spans 13 amino acids. The V end lost 0 bases, the J end lost 0 bases, and 2 bases lay between the germline ends. Germline lookup yields CDR1 MGHRA and CDR2 YSYEKL. CDR3 residues: CASSQDPNYGYTF. The CDR3 DNA reads as TGCGCCAGCAGCCAAGATCCTAACTATGGCTACACCTTC.

This clone has only one observation. The chain joins TRBV5-1 to TRBJ1-1; the D gene is possibly TRBD1 (6 bases). The CDR3 is 15 amino acids. V was clipped by 0 bases and J by 0 bases, with 9 bases between them. CDR1 and CDR2 (germline): SGHRS, YFSETQ. The CDR3: CASSLAAGVNTEAFF. CDR3 bases: TGCGCCAGCAGCTTGGCCGCAGGGGTGAACACTGAAGCTTTCTTT. Supplemented by reference TRBV5-1 and TRBJ1-1, the full variable domain reads KAGVTQTPRYLIKTRGQQVTLSCSPISGHRSVSWYQQTPGQGLQFLFEYFSETQRNKGNFPGRFSGRQFSNSRSEMNVSTLELGDSALYLCASSLAAGVNTEAFFGQGTRLTVV.

The gene calls are TRBV7-9 and TRBJ2-5; possible D gene TRBD1, 5 bases. The ends were cut back, 2 bases at V and 3 bases at J, with 10 bases in the middle. This CDR3 has 14 amino acids. CDR1 SEHNR and CDR2 FQNEAQ come from the germline V gene (reference sequence). Here the CDR3 reads CASSLRQTEETQYF. In DNA, the CDR3 is TGTGCCAGCAGCTTACGACAGACTGAAGAGACCCAGTACTTC.